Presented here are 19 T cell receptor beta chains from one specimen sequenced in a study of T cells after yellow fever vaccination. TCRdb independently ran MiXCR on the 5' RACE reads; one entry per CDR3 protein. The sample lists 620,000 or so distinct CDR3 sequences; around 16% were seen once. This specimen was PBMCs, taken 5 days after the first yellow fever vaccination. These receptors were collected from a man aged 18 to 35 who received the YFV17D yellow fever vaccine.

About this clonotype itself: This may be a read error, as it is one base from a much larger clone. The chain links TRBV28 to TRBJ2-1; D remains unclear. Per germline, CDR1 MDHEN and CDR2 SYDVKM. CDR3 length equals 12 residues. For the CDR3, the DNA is TGTGCCAACAGTTGGACCAACAATGAGCAGTTCTTC. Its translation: CANSWTNNEQFF.

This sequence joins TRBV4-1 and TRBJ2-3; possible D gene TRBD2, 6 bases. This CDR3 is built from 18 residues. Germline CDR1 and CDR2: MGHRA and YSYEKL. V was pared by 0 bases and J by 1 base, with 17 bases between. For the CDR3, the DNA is TGCGCCAGCAGCCAAGACTTTACCGGGGGTTTTGGCACAGATACGCAGTATTTT. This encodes CASSQDFTGGFGTDTQYF.

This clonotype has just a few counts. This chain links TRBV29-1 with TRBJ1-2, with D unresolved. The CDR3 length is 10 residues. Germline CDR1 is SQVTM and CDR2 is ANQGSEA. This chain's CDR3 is CSIQGNGYTF. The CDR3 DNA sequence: TGCAGTATACAAGGGAATGGCTACACCTTC. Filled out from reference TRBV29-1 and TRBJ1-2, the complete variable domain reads SAVISQKPSRDICQRGTSLTIQCQVDSQVTMMFWYRQQPGQSLTLIATANQGSEATYESGFVIDKFPISRPNLTFSTLTVSNMSPEDSSIYLCSIQGNGYTFGSGTRLTVV.

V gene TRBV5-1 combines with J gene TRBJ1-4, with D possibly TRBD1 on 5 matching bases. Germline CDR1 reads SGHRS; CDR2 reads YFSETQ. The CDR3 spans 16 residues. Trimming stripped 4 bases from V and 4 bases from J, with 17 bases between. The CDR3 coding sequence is TGCGCCAGCAGCATCGCACTAGGGGCATTTAATGAAAAACTGTTTTTT. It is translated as CASSIALGAFNEKLFF.

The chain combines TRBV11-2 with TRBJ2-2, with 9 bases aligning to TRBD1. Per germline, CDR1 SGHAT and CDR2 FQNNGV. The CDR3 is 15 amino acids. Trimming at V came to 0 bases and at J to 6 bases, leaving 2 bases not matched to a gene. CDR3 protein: CASSLERTGAGELFF. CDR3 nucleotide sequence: TGTGCCAGCAGCTTAGAGAGGACAGGGGCCGGGGAGCTGTTTTTT.

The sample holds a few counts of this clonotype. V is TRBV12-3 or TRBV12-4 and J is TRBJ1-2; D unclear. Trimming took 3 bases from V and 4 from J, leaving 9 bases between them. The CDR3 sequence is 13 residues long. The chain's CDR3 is CASSLTNGYGYTF. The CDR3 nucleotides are TGTGCCAGCAGTTTGACGAACGGCTATGGCTACACCTTC.

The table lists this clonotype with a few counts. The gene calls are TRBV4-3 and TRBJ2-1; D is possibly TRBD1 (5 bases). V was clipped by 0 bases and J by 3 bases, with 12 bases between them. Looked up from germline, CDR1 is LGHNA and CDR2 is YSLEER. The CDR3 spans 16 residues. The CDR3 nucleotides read TGCGCCAGCAGCCAAGACTGGCAGGGTGGCTACAATGAGCAGTTCTTC. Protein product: CASSQDWQGGYNEQFF.

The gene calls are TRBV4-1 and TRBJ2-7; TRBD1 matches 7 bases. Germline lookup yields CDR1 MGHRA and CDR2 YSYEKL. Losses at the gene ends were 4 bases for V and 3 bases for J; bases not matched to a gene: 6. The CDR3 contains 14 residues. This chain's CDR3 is CASSLTGDVYEQYF. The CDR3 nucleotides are TGCGCCAGCAGCCTAACAGGGGACGTCTACGAGCAGTACTTC.

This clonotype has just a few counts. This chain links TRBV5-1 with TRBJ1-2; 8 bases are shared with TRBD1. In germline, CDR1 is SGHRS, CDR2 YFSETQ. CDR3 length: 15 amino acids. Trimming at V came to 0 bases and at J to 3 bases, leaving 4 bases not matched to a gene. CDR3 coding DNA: TGCGCCAGCAGCTTGGACCCAGGGGGCGACTATGGCTACACCTTC. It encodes CASSLDPGGDYGYTF.

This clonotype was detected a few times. The CDR3 is CASSPDRITDTQYF. In nucleotides, the CDR3 is TGTGCCAGCAGCCCCGACCGGATCACAGATACGCAGTATTTT. V usage is TRBV7-9 and J usage is TRBJ2-3; D is uncertain. Trimming cost V 5 bases and J 2 bases, with 11 bases left between them. There are 14 residues in the CDR3. Germline V gives CDR1 SEHNR, CDR2 FQNEAQ (reference sequence). The complete variable domain, with remaining parts taken from reference TRBV7-9 and TRBJ2-3, reads DTGVSQNPRHKITKRGQNVTFRCDPISEHNRLYWYRQTLGQGPEFLTYFQNEAQLEKSRLLSDRFSAERPKGSFSTLEIQRTEQGDSAMYLCASSPDRITDTQYFGPGTRLTVL.

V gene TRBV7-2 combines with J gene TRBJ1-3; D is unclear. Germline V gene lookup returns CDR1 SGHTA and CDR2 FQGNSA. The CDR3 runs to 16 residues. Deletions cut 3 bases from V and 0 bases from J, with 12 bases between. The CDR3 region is CASSFYFSSSGNTIYF. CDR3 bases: TGTGCCAGCAGCTTCTATTTTTCCAGCTCTGGAAACACCATATATTTT. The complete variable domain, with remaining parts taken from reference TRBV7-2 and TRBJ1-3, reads GAGVSQSPSNKVTEKGKDVELRCDPISGHTALYWYRQSLGQGLEFLIYFQGNSAPDKSGLPSDRFSAERTGGSVSTLTIQRTQQEDSAVYLCASSFYFSSSGNTIYFGEGSWLTVV.

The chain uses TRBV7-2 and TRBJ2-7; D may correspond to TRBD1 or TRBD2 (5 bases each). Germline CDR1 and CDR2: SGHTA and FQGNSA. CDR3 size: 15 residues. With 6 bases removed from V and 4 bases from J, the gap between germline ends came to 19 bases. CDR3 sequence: CASSFSGTGEYEQYF. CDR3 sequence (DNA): TGTGCCAGCAGTTTTTCCGGGACGGGCGAATACGAGCAGTACTTC.

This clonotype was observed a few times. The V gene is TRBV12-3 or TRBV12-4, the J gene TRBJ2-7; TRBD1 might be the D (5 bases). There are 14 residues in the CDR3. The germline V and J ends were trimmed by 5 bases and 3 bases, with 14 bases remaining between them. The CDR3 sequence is CASSGSTAIYEQYF. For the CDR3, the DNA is TGTGCCAGCAGTGGATCGACAGCAATCTACGAGCAGTACTTC.

The CDR3 loop is CASSPQTGTIDTQYF. The CDR3 DNA sequence: TGTGCCAGCAGTCCACAGACAGGAACTATCGATACGCAGTATTTT. V usage is TRBV12-3 or TRBV12-4 and J usage is TRBJ2-3, with D possibly TRBD1 on 6 matching bases. V was shortened by 5 bases and J by 6 bases, with 18 bases between the two germline ends. This CDR3 comprises 15 residues.

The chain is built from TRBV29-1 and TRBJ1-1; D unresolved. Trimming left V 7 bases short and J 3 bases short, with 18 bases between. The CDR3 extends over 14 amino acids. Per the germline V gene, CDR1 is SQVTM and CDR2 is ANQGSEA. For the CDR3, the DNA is TGCAGCGCCGGGGTTCGGGTTCGGGACACTGAAGCTTTCTTT. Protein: CSAGVRVRDTEAFF.

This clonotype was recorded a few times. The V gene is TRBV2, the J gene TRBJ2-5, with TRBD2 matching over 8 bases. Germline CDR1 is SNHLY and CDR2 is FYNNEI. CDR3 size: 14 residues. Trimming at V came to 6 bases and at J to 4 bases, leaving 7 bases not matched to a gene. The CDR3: CASRREGTAETQYF. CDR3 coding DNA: TGTGCCAGCAGACGGGAGGGGACCGCAGAGACCCAGTACTTC.

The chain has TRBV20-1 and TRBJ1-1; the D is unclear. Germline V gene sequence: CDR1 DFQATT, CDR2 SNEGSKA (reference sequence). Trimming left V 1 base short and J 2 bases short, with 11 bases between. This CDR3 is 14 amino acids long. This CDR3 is CSARVGSVNTEAFF. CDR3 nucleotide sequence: TGCAGTGCTAGAGTCGGCTCTGTTAACACTGAAGCTTTCTTT.

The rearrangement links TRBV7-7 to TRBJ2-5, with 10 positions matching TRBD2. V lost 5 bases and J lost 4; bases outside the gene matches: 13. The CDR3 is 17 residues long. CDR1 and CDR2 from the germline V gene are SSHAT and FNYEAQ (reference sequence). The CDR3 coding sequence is TGTGCCAGCAGCCGAGCCGGGACTAGCGATTGGGGAGAGACCCAGTACTTC. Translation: CASSRAGTSDWGETQYF.

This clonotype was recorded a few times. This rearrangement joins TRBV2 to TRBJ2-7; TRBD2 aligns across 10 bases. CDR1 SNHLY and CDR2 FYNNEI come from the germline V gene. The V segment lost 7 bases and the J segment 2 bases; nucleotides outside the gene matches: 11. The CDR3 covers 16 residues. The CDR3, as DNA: TGTGCCAGCATCAGGTCAGGACTAGCGGCTACCTACGAGCAGTACTTC. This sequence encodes CASIRSGLAATYEQYF.